This T cell receptor beta chain was documented in a study of breast tumors, draining lymph nodes, adjacent tissues. Study-wide points: Luminal-like breast cancer showed significantly higher tumor–nontumor repertoire similarity than basal-like. The data were judged consistent with most tumor T cells coming from lymph node and expanding in tumor. Tumor TCR diversity was below lymph nodes but above nontumor tissue.

From the multiplex PCR reads, TCRdb called clonotypes with MiXCR, one entry per CDR3 protein. The repertoire holds around 250,000 distinct CDR3 sequences, with less than 45% as singletons. The V gene end was trimmed by 5 bases and the J gene end by 2 bases; junction bases not matched to a gene: 4. The length of the CDR3 is 14 residues. The germline V gene has CDR1 SEHNR and CDR2 FQNEAQ (reference sequence). The lymph nodes were axillary draining lymph nodes from breast cancer patients. This clonotype showed up just once. What it recognizes is unknown. The sequencing input was axillary lymph node tissue. This chain links TRBV7-9 with TRBJ2-5, with 8 bases lining up with TRBD1. This clonotype was sampled from a female donor with breast cancer. Some clones in this sample may be carry-over from other donors' samples. In nucleotides, the CDR3 is TGTGCCAGCAGCACCGACAGGGGACAAGAGACCCAGTACTTC. Translating gives CASSTDRGQETQYF.